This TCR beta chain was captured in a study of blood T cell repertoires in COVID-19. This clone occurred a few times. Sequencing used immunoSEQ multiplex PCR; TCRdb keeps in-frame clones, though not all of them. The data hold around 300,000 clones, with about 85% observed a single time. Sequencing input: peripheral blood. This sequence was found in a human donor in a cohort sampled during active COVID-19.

CDR3 amino acids: CASSLVANEQFF. For the CDR3, the DNA is TGTGCCAGCAGCTTGGTAGCTAATGAGCAGTTCTTC. The J gene is TRBJ2-1, the V gene TRBV7-9, with D uncertain. The germline V and J ends were trimmed by 3 bases and 7 bases, with 7 bases remaining between them. Germline lookup yields CDR1 SEHNR and CDR2 FQNEAQ (reference sequence). The CDR3 totals 12 residues. Based on the CDR3 plus reference TRBV7-9 and TRBJ2-1, the full variable domain is DTGVSQNPRHKITKRGQNVTFRCDPISEHNRLYWYRQTLGQGPEFLTYFQNEAQLEKSRLLSDRFSAERPKGSFSTLEIQRTEQGDSAMYLCASSLVANEQFFGPGTRLTVL.